Below, 21 T cell receptor beta chains from the same sample are listed, as sequenced in a study of patients and donors after allogeneic stem cell transplantation. TCRdb ran MiXCR on the RT-PCR reads and lists one entry per CDR3 protein. The sample holds about 150,000 distinct CDR3 sequences, approximately 35% seen once. Source material: blood, either unsorted or a sorted T cell fraction (not recorded which). The source is a human donor who was either an allogeneic HSCT recipient or a stem cell or donor lymphocyte infusion donor (not recorded which). It is not recorded whose cells these are; they may come from a transplant donor.

The chain is built from TRBV5-1 and TRBJ2-7; D might be TRBD1 or TRBD2, each matching 5 bases. The length of the CDR3 is 14 residues. CDR1 and CDR2 from the germline V gene are SGHRS and YFSETQ. Between the trimmed V and J ends, which lost 0 bases and 2 bases, there was a span of 9 bases. The CDR3 nucleotides are TGCGCCAGCAGCTTGGGGGACGGTACCTACGAGCAGTACTTC. As protein: CASSLGDGTYEQYF.

The chain couples TRBV7-2 to TRBJ1-1; D is unresolved. This CDR3 is built from 14 residues. The germline CDR1 and CDR2 sequences are SGHTA and FQGNSA. V lost 1 base and J lost 0, with 6 bases in between. CDR3 sequence (DNA): TGTGCCAGCAGCTTAGTTTCCTTGAACACTGAAGCTTTCTTT. Translating gives CASSLVSLNTEAFF.

The chain carries TRBV27 and TRBJ1-6; unclear D gene. Germline CDR1 MNHEY, CDR2 SMNVEV (reference sequence). CDR3 length: 16 residues. Trimming removed 8 bases from V and 3 bases from J, with 17 bases in between. Written as DNA, the CDR3 is TGTGCCAGCTATTCGACCGGCCTCCACTATAATTCACCCCTCCACTTT. Its protein product is CASYSTGLHYNSPLHF.

This clonotype was counted only a few times. The chain carries TRBV28 and TRBJ1-3; D unclear. V gave up 7 bases and J gave up 0 bases, with 4 bases separating them. This CDR3 is built from 12 residues. Germline V lookup: CDR1 MDHEN, CDR2 SYDVKM. The CDR3: CASTNSGNTIYF. In nucleotides, the CDR3 is TGTGCCAGCACCAACTCTGGAAACACCATATATTTT.

This clonotype was seen only a few times. This rearrangement joins TRBV9 to TRBJ1-2; no definite D call. This CDR3 comprises 16 residues. V was pared by 2 bases and J by 1 base, with 15 bases between. Germline CDR1 reads SGDLS; CDR2 reads YYNGEE. CDR3 nucleotides: TGTGCCAGCAGCGTGCAGGTTTTGTGGGTTAACTATGGCTACACCTTC. Translation gives CASSVQVLWVNYGYTF.

This clonotype was observed a few times. The chain joins TRBV24-1 to TRBJ1-1, with D possibly being TRBD1 (5 bases). The CDR3 is 18 amino acids. The V and J ends lost 3 bases and 7 bases respectively, with 26 bases between them. Germline V CDR1 and CDR2: KGHDR, SFDVKD. CDR3 sequence reads: CATSDGTGRTHHGGEAFF. The DNA for the CDR3 is TGTGCCACCAGTGATGGGACGGGGAGGACTCACCATGGGGGTGAAGCTTTCTTT.

This CDR3 is CASSLGQGGNIDTQYF. In DNA form, the CDR3 reads TGTGCCAGCAGTTTAGGACAGGGGGGAAATATAGATACGCAGTATTTT. The chain joins TRBV28 to TRBJ2-3; TRBD1 matches at 10 bases. Per the germline V gene, CDR1 is MDHEN and CDR2 is SYDVKM. The CDR3 has 16 residues. The V gene end was trimmed by 2 bases and the J gene end by 5 bases; junction bases not matched to a gene: 7.

The chain uses TRBV5-1 and TRBJ1-2; D uncertain. Germline assignment: CDR1 SGHRS and CDR2 YFSETQ. Trimming removed 4 bases from V and 6 bases from J, with 10 bases in between. The CDR3 consists of 12 residues. In nucleotides, the CDR3 is TGCGCCAGCAGCAAGGACGGTGATGGCTACACCTTC. This encodes CASSKDGDGYTF.

CDR3 protein: CASSVQGENTEAFF. The CDR3 DNA follows: TGTGCCAGCAGCGTACAGGGGGAGAACACTGAAGCTTTCTTT. The chain employs TRBV9 and TRBJ1-1, with TRBD1 identical over 7 bases. This CDR3 region has 14 residues. Germline V CDR1 and CDR2: SGDLS, YYNGEE. After removal of 1 base from V and 1 base from J, the junction contained 1 base not matched to a gene. The variable domain in full, completed from reference TRBV9 and TRBJ1-1, reads DSGVTQTPKHLITATGQRVTLRCSPRSGDLSVYWYQQSLDQGLQFLIQYYNGEERAKGNILERFSAQQFPDLHSELNLSSLELGDSALYFCASSVQGENTEAFFGQGTRLTVV.

This clonotype was found a few times. V and J are TRBV4-3 and TRBJ1-5; TRBD1 aligns across 8 bases. Trimming cost V 4 bases and J 2 bases; bases outside gene matches: 10. Germline V gene lookup returns CDR1 LGHNA and CDR2 YSLEER. CDR3 length: 17 amino acids. The CDR3 is CASSPRAGGGGNQPQHF. The CDR3 nucleotides read TGCGCCAGCAGCCCGCGGGCAGGGGGCGGTGGCAATCAGCCCCAGCATTTT.

The chain couples TRBV12-3 or TRBV12-4 to TRBJ2-3, with D tentatively TRBD1 (7 bases). The CDR3 has 15 residues. The V gene lost 5 bases and the J gene lost 6 bases, with 18 bases spanning the gap. The DNA for the CDR3 is TGTGCCAGCAGTCCGACAGGGTGGGAGGCGGATACGCAGTATTTT. Its translation is CASSPTGWEADTQYF.

This chain links TRBV4-2 with TRBJ1-1, with D perhaps matching TRBD1 (5 bases). Trimming cost V 5 bases and J 4 bases, with 17 bases left between them. The CDR3 has 15 amino acids. Germline V gene lookup returns CDR1 LGHNA and CDR2 YNFKEQ. Here the CDR3 reads CASSFRPTTGTEAFF. CDR3 coding DNA: TGTGCCAGCAGCTTCAGACCCACCACAGGCACTGAAGCTTTCTTT.

This clonotype was detected many times. This chain uses TRBV10-3 with TRBJ1-6; no definite D call. Trimming left V 3 bases short and J 4 bases short, with 10 bases between. From germline, CDR1 is ENHRY and CDR2 SYGVKD. This CDR3 spans 15 amino acids. The CDR3 is CAISDKGPYNSPLHF. CDR3 sequence (DNA): TGTGCCATCAGTGACAAAGGGCCGTATAATTCACCCCTCCACTTT.

This clonotype was counted only a few times. The V gene is TRBV5-5, the J gene TRBJ1-4; maybe TRBD1 (6 bases). Germline lookup yields CDR1 SGHKS and CDR2 YYEKEE (reference sequence). This CDR3 comprises 17 residues. The V end was cut by 5 bases, the J end by 3 bases, with 20 bases between. This chain's CDR3 is CASSHTLKQGSNEKLFF. The CDR3 coding sequence is TGTGCCAGCAGTCATACTCTCAAACAGGGTTCTAATGAAAAACTGTTTTTT. The whole variable domain, remainder taken from reference TRBV5-5 and TRBJ1-4, is DAGVTQSPTHLIKTRGQQVTLRCSPISGHKSVSWYQQVLGQGPQFIFQYYEKEERGRGNFPDRFSARQFPNYSSELNVNALLLGDSALYLCASSHTLKQGSNEKLFFGSGTQLSVL.

The CDR3 protein is CASSRDSFGKLFF. CDR3 nucleotides: TGTGCCAGCAGCCGGGACAGTTTTGGAAAACTGTTTTTT. The chain uses TRBV12-3 or TRBV12-4 and TRBJ1-4, with 7 positions matching TRBD1. The CDR3 sequence is 13 residues long. The V gene end was trimmed by 6 bases and the J gene end by 10 bases; junction bases not matched to a gene: 8.

This clonotype was counted a few times. The chain is built from TRBV7-9 and TRBJ1-2; 7 bases map to TRBD1. Germline trimming cut 2 bases from V and 0 bases from J; bases unmatched to any gene: 9. This CDR3 region has 17 residues. Germline loops: CDR1 SEHNR, CDR2 FQNEAQ (reference sequence). The CDR3 DNA reads TGTGCCAGCAGCTTAAGAGGGGGCGGCCTTGCTAACTATGGCTACACCTTC. Its translation: CASSLRGGGLANYGYTF.

The chain employs TRBV5-6 and TRBJ1-5; TRBD1 agrees at 8 bases. CDR1 is SGHDT, CDR2 YYEEEE, per germline. This CDR3 is 16 amino acids long. Trimming cost V 2 bases and J 4 bases; bases outside gene matches: 8. In nucleotides, the CDR3 is TGTGCCAGCAGCTTCCGGGGTTACAGGGGGAATCAGCCCCAGCATTTT. This encodes CASSFRGYRGNQPQHF.

The genes are TRBV9 and TRBJ2-5; TRBD2 is a possible D gene (6 bases). The CDR3 loop spans 15 amino acids. CDR1 and CDR2 (germline): SGDLS, YYNGEE. V lost 0 bases to trimming and J lost 5 bases, with 14 bases between them. Here the CDR3 reads CASSVEGLWRETQYF. The CDR3 nucleotides read TGTGCCAGCAGCGTAGAAGGACTATGGAGGGAGACCCAGTACTTC.

The chain couples TRBV6-5 to TRBJ2-4; possibly TRBD1 or TRBD2 for D (5 bases each). The CDR3 length is 13 residues. The V end lost 5 bases, the J end lost 9 bases, and 14 bases lay between the germline ends. Germline CDR1 MNHEY, CDR2 SVGAGI. This CDR3 reads CASSPGERGIQYF. The CDR3, as DNA: TGTGCCAGCAGTCCCGGGGAGAGGGGCATTCAGTACTTC.

This clonotype has just a few counts. V and J are TRBV12-3 or TRBV12-4 and TRBJ1-5, with D hard to call. This CDR3 spans 15 amino acids. The V end lost 6 bases, the J end lost 2 bases, and 14 bases lay between the germline ends. The CDR3 nucleotides are TGTGCCAGCAGCCCCCGGGCAGGAGGCAATCAGCCCCAGCATTTT. As protein: CASSPRAGGNQPQHF.

The V gene is TRBV20-1, the J gene TRBJ1-5; D perhaps matches TRBD1 (5 bases). Trimming stripped 3 bases from V and 0 bases from J, with 6 bases between. Germline V gene lookup returns CDR1 DFQATT and CDR2 SNEGSKA (reference sequence). The CDR3 is 13 residues long. This chain's CDR3 is CSASGGSNQPQHF. The CDR3 coding sequence is TGCAGTGCTAGCGGGGGTAGCAATCAGCCCCAGCATTTT.